This entry concerns a single T cell receptor beta chain. Its cognate antigen is unknown. Sequenced by immunoSEQ multiplex PCR; TCRdb stores in-frame clones only, minus some. The sample contains 70,000 to 95,000 clones, about 94% of which appear only once. This entry comes from a study of OX40 agonist ivuxolimab in advanced cancers. Study-wide results and caveats: Also present in some nonresponders was a low level of normalized T-cell clonal expansion. Compared with CD4+, CD8+ T cells on average had more expanded clones.

V dropped 5 bases and J dropped 5 bases, with 12 bases sitting between them. This CDR3 has 13 residues. CDR1 and CDR2 from the germline V gene are SGHTA and FQGNSA. The starting material was CD4+ or CD8+ T cells sorted from blood, obtained in a trial of the OX40 agonist ivuxolimab. The clonotype originates from an adult with an advanced solid tumor such as melanoma, head and neck, liver or kidney cancer. The chain joins TRBV7-2 to TRBJ2-5, with D hard to call. The CDR3 DNA reads as TGTGCCAGCAGCGTACTCATCGATGAGACCCAGTACTTC. Its protein product is CASSVLIDETQYF.